The rows below give T cell receptor beta chains drawn from one sample of a study of CD8 T cells in Susac syndrome. A single record per CDR3 protein comes from TCRdb applying MiXCR to the immunoSEQ multiplex PCR reads. The data contain around 180,000 distinct CDR3 sequences, approximately 96% of them seen just once; the ten biggest clones take up 0.15% to 0.2%. Material: CD8+ T cells from PBMCs. The receptors stem from a human donor with multiple sclerosis. Each CDR3 is given with its conserved first and last residue. The order of the fields is J gene, D gene, V gene, clone size, CDR3 protein, CDR3 DNA. The D gene is left open where the match is weak. Not all rows give a size; the values are once, few, many and, for expanded clones, a class.

>TRBJ2-5|NA|TRBV7-9|NA
CASSSQNLGSQETQYF
TGTGCCAGCAGCTCACAGAATCTAGGAAGTCAAGAGACCCAGTACTTC
>TRBJ2-7|NA|TRBV11-2|few
CASSLDRHEQYF
TGTGCCAGCAGCTTAGACAGACACGAGCAGTACTTC
>TRBJ2-7|NA|TRBV5-4|once
CASSQQAYEQYF
TGTGCCAGCAGCCAACAGGCCTACGAGCAGTACTTC
>TRBJ2-1|NA|TRBV7-9|NA
CASSSPLAVSEGKQFF
TGTGCCAGCAGTTCCCCGCTCGCTGTGAGTGAGGGGAAGCAGTTCTTC
>TRBJ2-6|NA|TRBV24-1|NA
CATSDGFSGANVLTF
TGTGCCACCAGTGACGGATTCTCTGGGGCCAACGTCCTGACTTTC
>TRBJ1-2|NA|TRBV9|NA
CASSVGYRYYGYTF
TGTGCCAGCAGCGTAGGGTACAGGTACTATGGCTACACCTTC
>TRBJ2-7|TRBD1|TRBV20-1|NA
CSATTTGDYEQYF
TGCAGTGCCACAACTACAGGGGACTACGAGCAGTACTTC
>TRBJ2-3|NA|TRBV7-6|NA
CASSSHTDTQYF
TGTGCCAGCAGCTCCCACACAGATACGCAGTATTTT
>TRBJ2-3|NA|TRBV18|NA
CASSPPSVTDTQYF
TGTGCCAGCTCACCACCTTCCGTTACAGATACGCAGTATTTT
>TRBJ2-5|TRBD2|TRBV7-7|NA
CASSPTAGAQETQYF
TGTGCTAGCAGCCCGACCGCGGGAGCCCAAGAGACCCAGTACTTC
>TRBJ2-1|NA|TRBV3-1|NA
CASSQDAQGGSYNEQFF
TGTGCCAGCAGCCAAGATGCCCAGGGTGGGTCCTACAATGAGCAGTTCTTC